This is a list of T cell receptor beta chains from one sample in a study of cytomegalovirus exposure and HLA in healthy donors. The table came from immunoSEQ multiplex PCR; TCRdb's copy has only in-frame clones and leaves some out. The sample includes around 140,000 clones, roughly 79% of them seen just once. The sample taken for sequencing was PBMCs. These receptors came from a woman aged 40 to 50 in good health and CMV-seronegative. CDR3s include the opening cysteine and the closing phenylalanine or tryptophan. Each record gives: D gene, V gene, clone size, J gene, CDR3 protein, CDR3 DNA. D genes are given only for firm matches. Size values are once, few and many counts, or a class for expanded clones, and some rows have none.

D: NA; V: TRBV7-9; size: NA; J: TRBJ1-1; CDR3: CASRAYTEAFF; DNA: TGTGCCAGCAGGGCCTACACTGAAGCTTTCTTT
D: TRBD1; V: TRBV9; size: NA; J: TRBJ1-2; CDR3: CASSAYSTGADNYGYTF; DNA: TGTGCCAGCAGCGCCTACTCGACAGGGGCCGATAACTATGGCTACACCTTC
D: TRBD2; V: TRBV14; size: NA; J: TRBJ2-5; CDR3: CASSQDPIAGGQETQYF; DNA: TGTGCCAGCAGCCAGGACCCTATAGCGGGGGGGCAAGAGACCCAGTACTTC
D: TRBD1; V: TRBV5-6; size: NA; J: TRBJ1-6; CDR3: CASSLGWGQGASPLHF; DNA: TGTGCCAGCAGCTTAGGGTGGGGACAGGGAGCTTCACCCCTCCACTTT
D: NA; V: TRBV18; size: once; J: TRBJ2-7; CDR3: CASSQGYLNSYEQYF; DNA: TGTGCCAGCTCCCAGGGTTACCTTAACTCCTACGAGCAGTACTTC
D: TRBD2; V: TRBV27; size: once; J: TRBJ2-7; CDR3: CASSLSGLAGYYEQYF; DNA: TGTGCCAGCAGTTTATCCGGACTAGCGGGATACTACGAGCAGTACTTC
D: TRBD2; V: TRBV2; size: once; J: TRBJ2-1; CDR3: CASSAQRGGRREQFF; DNA: TGTGCCAGCAGTGCGCAGCGGGGGGGCCGAAGAGAGCAGTTCTTC
D: TRBD1; V: TRBV4-2; size: NA; J: TRBJ1-4; CDR3: CASSQATGETNEKLFF; DNA: TGTGCCAGCAGCCAAGCCACAGGGGAAACTAATGAAAAACTGTTTTTT
D: TRBD1; V: TRBV7-6; size: NA; J: TRBJ2-7; CDR3: CASSLLTGGLYEQYF; DNA: TGTGCCAGCAGCTTATTAACAGGGGGCCTATACGAGCAGTACTTC
D: TRBD2; V: TRBV7-2; size: NA; J: TRBJ2-5; CDR3: CASSLWPTGLAVQETQYF; DNA: TGTGCCAGCAGCTTATGGCCCACCGGACTAGCGGTACAAGAGACCCAGTACTTC
D: TRBD2; V: TRBV18; size: NA; J: TRBJ2-7; CDR3: CASSGLAGDTYEQYF; DNA: TGTGCCAGCTCAGGACTAGCGGGGGACACCTACGAGCAGTACTTC
D: TRBD1; V: TRBV4-3; size: NA; J: TRBJ1-2; CDR3: CASSQTLAGGRLLYGYTF; DNA: TGCGCCAGCAGCCAAACCCTAGCAGGGGGACGGCTTTTGTATGGCTACACCTTC
D: TRBD2; V: TRBV19; size: NA; J: TRBJ2-7; CDR3: CASSIRGWRLAGGPSSYEQYF; DNA: TGTGCCAGTAGTATACGGGGCTGGAGACTAGCGGGGGGGCCTAGCTCCTACGAGCAGTACTTC
D: TRBD1; V: TRBV27; size: NA; J: TRBJ2-7; CDR3: CASRSWDRDEQYF; DNA: TGTGCCAGCAGGTCCTGGGACAGGGACGAGCAGTACTTC
D: NA; V: TRBV7-9; size: NA; J: TRBJ1-5; CDR3: CSSSSQGNQPQHF; DNA: TGTTCCAGCAGCTCTCAGGGGAATCAGCCCCAGCATTTT
D: NA; V: TRBV7-2; size: NA; J: TRBJ1-2; CDR3: CASSSGQTTGGYTF; DNA: TGTGCCAGCAGCTCCGGACAGACTACCGGTGGCTACACCTTC
D: TRBD1; V: TRBV27; size: NA; J: TRBJ1-2; CDR3: CASSLTGVGYTF; DNA: TGTGCCAGCAGTTTAACAGGGGTTGGCTACACCTTC
D: TRBD1; V: TRBV5-1; size: once; J: TRBJ1-4; CDR3: CASSPTGGNEKLFF; DNA: TGCGCCAGCAGCCCGACAGGGGGGAATGAAAAACTGTTTTTT
D: TRBD1; V: TRBV19; size: NA; J: TRBJ1-2; CDR3: CASRSTGQGNYGYTF; DNA: TGTGCCAGTAGGTCTACGGGACAGGGTAACTATGGCTACACCTTC
D: NA; V: TRBV4-3; size: NA; J: TRBJ2-7; CDR3: CASSRSFGGGSYEQYF; DNA: TGCGCCAGCAGCCGAAGTTTTGGGGGCGGGTCCTACGAGCAGTACTTC
D: TRBD1; V: TRBV6-5; size: NA; J: TRBJ2-7; CDR3: CASSYSRTGESEQYF; DNA: TGTGCCAGCAGTTACTCGAGGACAGGGGAATCCGAGCAGTACTTC
D: TRBD2; V: TRBV5-1; size: NA; J: TRBJ2-2; CDR3: CASSLPPGGGSGTGELFF; DNA: TGCGCCAGCAGCTTACCCCCCGGGGGGGGCTCGGGCACCGGGGAGCTGTTTTTT
D: NA; V: TRBV7-9; size: few; J: TRBJ1-1; CDR3: CASSLGLPRRLPGGTEAFF; DNA: TGTGCCAGCAGCTTAGGCCTCCCCCGGCGACTCCCGGGGGGCACTGAAGCTTTCTTT
D: NA; V: TRBV5-4; size: NA; J: TRBJ1-1; CDR3: CASSLEAGMNTEAFF; DNA: TGTGCCAGCAGCCTTGAGGCCGGGATGAACACTGAAGCTTTCTTT
D: NA; V: TRBV5-1; size: NA; J: TRBJ1-1; CDR3: CASSSSRPREAFF; DNA: TGCGCCAGCAGCTCTTCCAGGCCCCGGGAGGCTTTCTTT
D: NA; V: TRBV29-1; size: NA; J: TRBJ2-5; CDR3: CSVLDSLRDQETQYF; DNA: TGCAGCGTTCTAGACAGCCTTAGGGACCAAGAGACCCAGTACTTC
D: TRBD2; V: TRBV4-3; size: few; J: TRBJ2-7; CDR3: CASSHAGGGQTSYEQYF; DNA: TGCGCCAGCAGCCACGCGGGGGGAGGGCAGACCTCCTACGAGCAGTACTTC
D: TRBD2; V: TRBV6-6; size: once; J: TRBJ2-3; CDR3: CASSYLAGGQDTQYF; DNA: TGTGCCAGCAGTTACCTGGCGGGGGGGCAAGATACGCAGTATTTT
D: TRBD1; V: TRBV6-5; size: few; J: TRBJ1-1; CDR3: CASSYLGTGGLTEAFF; DNA: TGTGCCAGCAGTTACCTGGGGACAGGGGGCCTCACTGAAGCTTTCTTT
D: TRBD2; V: TRBV4-1; size: NA; J: TRBJ2-1; CDR3: CASSLTLAGGGYNEQFF; DNA: TGCGCCAGCAGCCTTACCCTAGCGGGGGGGGGCTACAATGAGCAGTTCTTC
D: NA; V: TRBV5-1; size: NA; J: TRBJ2-3; CDR3: CASSLPQGNTDTQYF; DNA: TGCGCCAGCAGCTTGCCCCAGGGAAACACAGATACGCAGTATTTT
D: NA; V: TRBV5-6; size: NA; J: TRBJ2-7; CDR3: CASSGRLRLSYEQYF; DNA: TGTGCCAGCAGCGGCCGGCTCCGACTATCCTACGAGCAGTACTTC
D: NA; V: TRBV2; size: NA; J: TRBJ2-7; CDR3: CASQGTGSSSYEQYF; DNA: TGTGCCAGCCAGGGGACGGGATCCAGCTCCTACGAGCAGTACTTC
D: TRBD1; V: TRBV2; size: NA; J: TRBJ1-2; CDR3: CASGGTGGYGYTF; DNA: TGTGCCAGCGGGGGTACAGGGGGCTATGGCTACACCTTC
D: NA; V: TRBV5-6; size: NA; J: TRBJ1-1; CDR3: CASSLGTNTEAFF; DNA: TGTGCCAGCAGCTTGGGTACTAACACTGAAGCTTTCTTT
D: NA; V: TRBV7-8; size: NA; J: TRBJ2-1; CDR3: CASSLGARDEQFF; DNA: TGTGCCAGCAGCTTGGGGGCTAGGGATGAGCAGTTCTTC
D: NA; V: TRBV6-1; size: NA; J: TRBJ2-5; CDR3: CASSDQGWETQYF; DNA: TGTGCCAGCAGTGACCAGGGCTGGGAGACCCAGTACTTC
D: TRBD1; V: TRBV27; size: NA; J: TRBJ1-3; CDR3: CASSLGQGRGNTIYF; DNA: TGTGCCAGCAGTTTGGGACAGGGGCGTGGAAACACCATATATTTT
D: NA; V: TRBV10-3; size: NA; J: TRBJ1-3; CDR3: CAISVSVNSGNTIYF; DNA: TGTGCCATCAGTGTCTCTGTTAACTCTGGAAACACCATATATTTT
D: TRBD1; V: TRBV6-5; size: NA; J: TRBJ2-7; CDR3: CASSWGQKGEQYF; DNA: TGTGCCAGCAGTTGGGGACAGAAAGGTGAGCAGTACTTC
D: TRBD2; V: TRBV18; size: NA; J: TRBJ2-7; CDR3: CASSPILAGVAYEQYF; DNA: TGTGCCAGCTCCCCGATCCTAGCGGGGGTCGCCTACGAGCAGTACTTC
D: TRBD1; V: TRBV28; size: NA; J: TRBJ1-2; CDR3: CASNRGRVGYGYTF; DNA: TGTGCCAGTAACAGGGGGCGCGTGGGCTATGGCTACACCTTC
D: TRBD1; V: TRBV7-2; size: NA; J: TRBJ1-1; CDR3: CASSLDRDQRADTEAFF; DNA: TGTGCCAGCAGCCTCGACAGGGACCAACGTGCGGACACTGAAGCTTTCTTT
D: NA; V: TRBV27; size: NA; J: TRBJ1-5; CDR3: CASSLGWGGQPQHF; DNA: TGTGCCAGCAGTTTGGGGTGGGGGGGGCAGCCCCAGCATTTT
D: NA; V: TRBV7-9; size: once; J: TRBJ1-5; CDR3: CASSLDQGSSVNSNQPQHF; DNA: TGTGCCAGCAGCTTAGACCAGGGTAGCTCGGTTAATAGCAATCAGCCCCAGCATTTT